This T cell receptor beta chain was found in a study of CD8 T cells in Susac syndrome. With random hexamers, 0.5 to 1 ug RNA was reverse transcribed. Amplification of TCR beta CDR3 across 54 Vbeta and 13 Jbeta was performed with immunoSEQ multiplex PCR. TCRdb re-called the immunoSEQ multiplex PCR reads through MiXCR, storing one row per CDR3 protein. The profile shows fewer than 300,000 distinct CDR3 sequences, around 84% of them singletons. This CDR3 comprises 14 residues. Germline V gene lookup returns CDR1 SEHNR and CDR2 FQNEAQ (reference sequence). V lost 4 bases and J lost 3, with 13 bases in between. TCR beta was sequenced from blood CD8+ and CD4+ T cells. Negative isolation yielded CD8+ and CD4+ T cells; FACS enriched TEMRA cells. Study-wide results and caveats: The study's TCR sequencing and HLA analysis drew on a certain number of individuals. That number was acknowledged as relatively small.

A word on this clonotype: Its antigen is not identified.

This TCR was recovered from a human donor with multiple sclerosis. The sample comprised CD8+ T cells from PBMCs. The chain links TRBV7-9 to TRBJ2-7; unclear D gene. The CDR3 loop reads CASSSRRSIYEQYF. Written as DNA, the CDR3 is TGTGCCAGCAGCTCCCGTAGAAGTATCTACGAGCAGTACTTC.